The entry that follows covers one T cell receptor (beta chain) sequence. Its specificity is unknown. From alopecia areata patients, lesional scalp punch biopsies and peripheral blood were collected. This sample was included in a study of CD8+ T cells in alopecia areata. RNA, once extracted, was reverse transcribed into cDNA for use as the sequencing template. Data came from immunoSEQ multiplex PCR; TCRdb stores just in-frame clones and leaves some out. This repertoire shows about 110,000 clones, over 55% found once; its top ten account for approximately 23%. Points from the study as a whole: Possibly as an HLA-related effect, TCR sharing across patients appeared less clear than in mice. Alopecia totalis/universalis scalp especially showed more expanded CD8+ clones than normal scalp.

The CDR3 is made up of 12 amino acids. V dropped 5 bases and J dropped 5 bases, with 10 bases sitting between them. Per germline, CDR1 SGHVS and CDR2 FNYEAQ. The J gene is TRBJ2-7, the V gene TRBV7-6, with unresolved D. Material: NKG2D-low CD8+ T cells sorted from blood. The TCR originated in a human donor with alopecia areata. The CDR3 DNA is TGTGCCAGCAGCGGAATGGGCAACGAGCAGTACTTC. It translates to CASSGMGNEQYF.